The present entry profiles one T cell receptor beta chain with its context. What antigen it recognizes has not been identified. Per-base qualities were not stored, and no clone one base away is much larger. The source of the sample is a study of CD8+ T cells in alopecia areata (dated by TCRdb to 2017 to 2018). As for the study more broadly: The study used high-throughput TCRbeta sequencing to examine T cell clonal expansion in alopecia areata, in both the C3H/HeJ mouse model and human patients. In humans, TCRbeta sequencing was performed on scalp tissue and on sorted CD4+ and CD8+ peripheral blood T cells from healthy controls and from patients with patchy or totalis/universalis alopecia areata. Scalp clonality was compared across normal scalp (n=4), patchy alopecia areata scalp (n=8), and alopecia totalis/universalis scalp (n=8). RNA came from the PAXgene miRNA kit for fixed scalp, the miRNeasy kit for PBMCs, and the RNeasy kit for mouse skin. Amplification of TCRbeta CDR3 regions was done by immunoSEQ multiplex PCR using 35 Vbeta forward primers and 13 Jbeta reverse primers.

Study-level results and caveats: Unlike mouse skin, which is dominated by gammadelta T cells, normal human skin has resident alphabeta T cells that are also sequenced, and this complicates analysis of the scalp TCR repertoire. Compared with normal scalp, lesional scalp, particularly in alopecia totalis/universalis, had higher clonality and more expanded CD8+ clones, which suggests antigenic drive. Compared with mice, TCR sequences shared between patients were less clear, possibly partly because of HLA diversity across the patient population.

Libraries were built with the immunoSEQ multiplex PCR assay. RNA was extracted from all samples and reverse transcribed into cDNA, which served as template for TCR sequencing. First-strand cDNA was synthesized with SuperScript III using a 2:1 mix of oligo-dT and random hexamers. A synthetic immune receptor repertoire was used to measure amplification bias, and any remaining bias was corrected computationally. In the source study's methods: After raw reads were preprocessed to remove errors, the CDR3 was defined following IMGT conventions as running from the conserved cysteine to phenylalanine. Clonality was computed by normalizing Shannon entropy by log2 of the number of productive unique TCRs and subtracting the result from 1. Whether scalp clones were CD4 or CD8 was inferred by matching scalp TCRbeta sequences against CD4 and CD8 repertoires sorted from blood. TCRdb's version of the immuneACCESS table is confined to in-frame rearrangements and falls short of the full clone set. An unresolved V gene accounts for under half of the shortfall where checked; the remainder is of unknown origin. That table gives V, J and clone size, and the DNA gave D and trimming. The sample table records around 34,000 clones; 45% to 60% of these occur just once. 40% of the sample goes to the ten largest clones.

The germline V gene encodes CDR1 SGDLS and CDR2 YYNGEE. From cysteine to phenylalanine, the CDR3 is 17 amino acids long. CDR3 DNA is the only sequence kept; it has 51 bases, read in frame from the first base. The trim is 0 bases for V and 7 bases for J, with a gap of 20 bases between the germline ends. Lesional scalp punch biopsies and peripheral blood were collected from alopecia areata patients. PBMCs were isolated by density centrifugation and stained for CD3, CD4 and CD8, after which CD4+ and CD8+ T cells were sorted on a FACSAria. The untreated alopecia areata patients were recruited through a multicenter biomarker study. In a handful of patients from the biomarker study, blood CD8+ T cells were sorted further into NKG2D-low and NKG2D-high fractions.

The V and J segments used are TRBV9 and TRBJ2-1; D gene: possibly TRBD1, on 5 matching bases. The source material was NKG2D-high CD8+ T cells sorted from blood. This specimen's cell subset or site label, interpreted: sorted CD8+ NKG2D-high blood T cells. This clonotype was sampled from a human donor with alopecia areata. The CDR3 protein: CASSVGYYLSSGNEQFF. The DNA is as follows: TGTGCCAGCAGCGTAGGTTACTACCTCTCCTCAGGGAATGAGCAGTTCTTC.